Listed here are 11 T cell receptor beta chains from one sample, sequenced in a study of identifying expanded T cells in peripheral blood. Generated by immunoSEQ multiplex PCR, the TCRdb table keeps only in-frame clones and is missing some. The data contain around 76,000 clones, roughly 88% of them singletons. Material for sequencing was blood. These receptors were collected from a person aged 18 to 70 in good health.

This chain uses TRBV6-5 with TRBJ2-3; no clear D. Germline V gene lookup returns CDR1 MNHEY and CDR2 SVGAGI. V lost 5 bases to trimming and J lost 6 bases, with 6 bases between them. The length of the CDR3 is 11 residues. CDR3 sequence reads: CASSQGDTQYF. CDR3 nucleotides: TGTGCCAGCAGTCAAGGGGATACGCAGTATTTT.

This chain uses TRBV1 with TRBJ2-7; TRBD2, the table's D call, was not compared with the DNA. TRBV1 is reported as a pseudogene. The CDR3 is 17 residues long. This chain's CDR3 is CTSSQDTGLAGTYEQYF. The CDR3, as DNA: TGCACCAGCAGCCAAGATACCGGACTAGCGGGGACCTACGAGCAGTACTTC.

This chain connects TRBV4-3 to TRBJ1-2; D possibly corresponds to TRBD1 (6 bases). The length of the CDR3 is 15 residues. V lost 1 base and J lost 4, with 13 bases in between. Germline values: CDR1 LGHNA, CDR2 YSLEER. The CDR3 nucleotides read TGCGCCAGCAGCCAAGTAGTAGGGGGGTCCTATGGCTACACCTTC. Encoded protein: CASSQVVGGSYGYTF.

V usage is TRBV6-1 and J usage is TRBJ2-1; 15 nucleotides match TRBD2. The CDR3 runs 14 residues. With 3 bases clipped from V and 15 bases from J, the junction kept 6 bases outside the gene matches. The V gene's germline CDR1 is MNHNS and CDR2 SASEGT. The CDR3 here is CASSEGLAGGTLFF. Written as DNA, the CDR3 is TGTGCCAGCAGTGAGGGACTAGCGGGGGGTACTTTGTTCTTC.

This clone appeared once. The chain employs TRBV28 and TRBJ1-4, with 10 bases matching TRBD1. The CDR3 consists of 15 residues. CDR1 and CDR2 from the germline V gene are MDHEN and SYDVKM. With 5 bases clipped from V and 10 bases from J, the junction kept 10 bases outside the gene matches. The CDR3 bases are TGTGCCAGCAGTCCCCCCGGGACAGGGGAATTAAAACTGTTTTTT. It is translated as CASSPPGTGELKLFF.

This clone was counted a few times. This chain connects TRBV5-1 to TRBJ1-6; 9 bases align to TRBD1. This CDR3 is built from 13 residues. The ends lost 3 bases at V and 9 bases at J; junction bases unmatched: 1. CDR1 SGHRS and CDR2 YFSETQ come from the germline V gene. CDR3 sequence (DNA): TGCGCCAGCAGCTCGGACAGGGGTTCACCCCTCCACTTT. Translating it yields CASSSDRGSPLHF.

The V gene is TRBV7-2, the J gene TRBJ1-1; D gene uncertain. In germline, CDR1 is SGHTA, CDR2 FQGNSA. V was shortened by 6 bases and J by 4 bases, with 12 bases between the two germline ends. This CDR3 contains 13 residues. In DNA form, the CDR3 reads TGTGCCAGCAGGCTGGGAGGTGGCACTGAAGCTTTCTTT. It translates to CASRLGGGTEAFF.

The gene calls are TRBV5-8 and TRBJ1-6, with D tentatively TRBD1 (5 bases). The germline V and J ends were trimmed by 8 bases and 2 bases, with 14 bases remaining between them. Germline V gene sequence: CDR1 SGHTS, CDR2 YDEGEE. The CDR3 is 15 amino acids. CDR3 nucleotides: TGTGCCAGTAGCCTAGGGGTCCCCTATAATTCACCCCTCCACTTT. The encoded protein is CASSLGVPYNSPLHF. The full variable domain, its missing parts supplied by reference TRBV5-8 and TRBJ1-6, is EAGVTQSPTHLIKTRGQQATLRCSPISGHTSVYWYQQALGLGLQFLLWYDEGEERNRGNFPPRFSGRQFPNYSSELNVNALELEDSALYLCASSLGVPYNSPLHFGNGTRLTVT.

V usage is TRBV7-2 and J usage is TRBJ2-1; 7 positions agree with TRBD2. V gave up 5 bases and J gave up 5 bases; unmatched junction bases: 9. The germline V gene encodes CDR1 SGHTA and CDR2 FQGNSA. This CDR3 has 15 residues. In nucleotides, the CDR3 is TGTGCCAGCAGCCCCGGAGGACTAGGGAACAATGAGCAGTTCTTC. Protein sequence: CASSPGGLGNNEQFF.

This clone was seen a handful of times. The rearrangement links TRBV5-1 to TRBJ1-3; tentatively, D is TRBD1 (5 bases). The V end lost 2 bases, the J end lost 0 bases, and 6 bases lay between the germline ends. This CDR3 has 14 residues. Germline V gene data show CDR1 as SGHRS and CDR2 as YFSETQ. The CDR3 loop is CASSLGASGNTIYF. CDR3 nucleotide sequence: TGCGCCAGCAGCTTAGGGGCCTCTGGAAACACCATATATTTT.

CDR3 nucleotides: TGTGCCATCAGTGAAGGAGTAGGGCAGCCCCAGCATTTT. This translates into CAISEGVGQPQHF. J is TRBJ1-5 and V is TRBV10-3; no clear D gene. CDR1 and CDR2 (germline): ENHRY, SYGVKD. The CDR3 runs 13 residues. The V end was cut by 3 bases, the J end by 7 bases, with 10 bases between.